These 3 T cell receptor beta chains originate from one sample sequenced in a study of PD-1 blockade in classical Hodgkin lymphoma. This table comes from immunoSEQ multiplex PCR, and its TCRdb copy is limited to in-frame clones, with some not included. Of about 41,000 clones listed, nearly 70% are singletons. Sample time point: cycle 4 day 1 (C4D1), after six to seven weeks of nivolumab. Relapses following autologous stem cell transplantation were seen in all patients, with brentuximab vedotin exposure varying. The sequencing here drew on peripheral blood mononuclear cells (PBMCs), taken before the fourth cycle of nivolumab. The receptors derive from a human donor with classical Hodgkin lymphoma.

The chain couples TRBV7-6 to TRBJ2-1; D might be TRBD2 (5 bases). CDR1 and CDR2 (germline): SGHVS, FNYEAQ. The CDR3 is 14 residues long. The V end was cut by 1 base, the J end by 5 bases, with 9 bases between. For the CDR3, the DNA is TGTGCCAGCAGCTTAGGGCTAGCAGACAATGAGCAGTTCTTC. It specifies CASSLGLADNEQFF.

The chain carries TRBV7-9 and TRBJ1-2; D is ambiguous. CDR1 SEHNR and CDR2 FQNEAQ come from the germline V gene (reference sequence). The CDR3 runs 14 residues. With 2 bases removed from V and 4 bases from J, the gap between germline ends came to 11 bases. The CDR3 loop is CASSLTVAGYGYTF. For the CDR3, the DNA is TGTGCCAGCAGCTTAACGGTGGCGGGCTATGGCTACACCTTC.

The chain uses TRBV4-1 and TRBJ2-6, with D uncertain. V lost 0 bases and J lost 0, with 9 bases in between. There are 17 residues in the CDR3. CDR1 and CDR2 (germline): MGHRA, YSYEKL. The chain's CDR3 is CASSQEVRPSGANVLTF. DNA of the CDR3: TGCGCCAGCAGCCAAGAGGTGCGCCCCTCTGGGGCCAACGTCCTGACTTTC.